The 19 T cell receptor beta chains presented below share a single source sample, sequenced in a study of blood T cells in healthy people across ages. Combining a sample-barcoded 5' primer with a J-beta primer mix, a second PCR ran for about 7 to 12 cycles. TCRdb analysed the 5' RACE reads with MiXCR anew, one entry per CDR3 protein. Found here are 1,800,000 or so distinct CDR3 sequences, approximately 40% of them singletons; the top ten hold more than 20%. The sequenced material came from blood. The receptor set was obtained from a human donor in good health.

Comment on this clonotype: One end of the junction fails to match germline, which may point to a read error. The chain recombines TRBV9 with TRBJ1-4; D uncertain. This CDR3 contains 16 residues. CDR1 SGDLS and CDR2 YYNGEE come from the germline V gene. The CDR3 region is CASGVSAGSDGEKLFF. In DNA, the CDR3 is TGTGCCAGCGGCGTATCGGCCGGATCCGATGGTGAAAAACTGTTTTTT.

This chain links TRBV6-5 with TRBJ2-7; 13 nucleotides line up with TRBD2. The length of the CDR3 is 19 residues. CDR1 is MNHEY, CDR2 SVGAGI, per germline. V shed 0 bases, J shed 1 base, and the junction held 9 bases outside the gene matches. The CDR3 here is CASSYSRTSGGDFSYEQYF. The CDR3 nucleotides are TGTGCCAGCAGTTACTCGAGGACTAGCGGGGGTGACTTTTCCTACGAGCAGTACTTC.

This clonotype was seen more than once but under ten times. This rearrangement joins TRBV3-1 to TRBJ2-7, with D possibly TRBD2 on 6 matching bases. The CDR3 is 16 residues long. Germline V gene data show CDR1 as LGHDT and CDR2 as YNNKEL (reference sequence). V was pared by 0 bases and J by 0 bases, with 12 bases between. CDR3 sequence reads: CASSQDTAGSSYEQYF. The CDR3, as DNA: TGTGCCAGCAGCCAAGATACGGCGGGGAGCTCCTACGAGCAGTACTTC.

This CDR3 reads CSVRLAGDGEQFF. The DNA of the CDR3 is TGCAGCGTTCGACTAGCGGGGGACGGTGAGCAGTTCTTC. J is TRBJ2-1 and V is TRBV29-1; 12 bases align to TRBD2. Germline V gene data show CDR1 as SQVTM and CDR2 as ANQGSEA. Losses at the gene ends were 5 bases for V and 9 bases for J; bases not matched to a gene: 5. The CDR3 contains 13 residues.

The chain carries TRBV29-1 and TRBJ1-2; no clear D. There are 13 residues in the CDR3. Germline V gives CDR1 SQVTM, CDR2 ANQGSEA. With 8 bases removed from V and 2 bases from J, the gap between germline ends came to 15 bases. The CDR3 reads CSCGDQWNYGYTF. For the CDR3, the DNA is TGCAGCTGCGGGGATCAATGGAACTATGGCTACACCTTC.

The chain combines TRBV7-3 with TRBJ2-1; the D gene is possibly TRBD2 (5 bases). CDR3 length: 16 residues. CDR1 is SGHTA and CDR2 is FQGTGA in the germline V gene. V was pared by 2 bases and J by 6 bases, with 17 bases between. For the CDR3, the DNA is TGTGCCAGCAGCTTAGCCCGGGTTAACGCGGGCAATGAGCAGTTCTTC. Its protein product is CASSLARVNAGNEQFF.

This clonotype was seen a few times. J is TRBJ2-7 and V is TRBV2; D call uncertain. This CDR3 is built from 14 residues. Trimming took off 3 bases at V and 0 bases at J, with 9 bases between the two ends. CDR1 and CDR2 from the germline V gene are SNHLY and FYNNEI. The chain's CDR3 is CASSEVASSYEQYF. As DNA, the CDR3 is TGTGCCAGCAGTGAGGTCGCTAGCTCCTACGAGCAGTACTTC.

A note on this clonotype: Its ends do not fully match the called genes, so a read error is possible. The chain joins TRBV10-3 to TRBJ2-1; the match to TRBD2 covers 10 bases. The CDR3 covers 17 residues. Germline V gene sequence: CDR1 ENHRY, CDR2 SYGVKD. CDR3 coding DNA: TGTGCCGTCAGTGAGATTAGCGGGGGGAGCTCCTACAATGAGCAGTTCTTC. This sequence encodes CAVSEISGGSSYNEQFF.

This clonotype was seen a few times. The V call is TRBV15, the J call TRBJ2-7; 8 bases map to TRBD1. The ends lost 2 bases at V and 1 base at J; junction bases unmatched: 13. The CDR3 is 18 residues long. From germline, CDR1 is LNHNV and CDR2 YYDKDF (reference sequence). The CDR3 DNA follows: TGTGCCACCAGCAGACCATACCCACAGGGGGTGGGTTCCTACGAGCAGTACTTC. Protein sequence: CATSRPYPQGVGSYEQYF. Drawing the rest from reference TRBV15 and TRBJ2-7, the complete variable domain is DAMVIQNPRYQVTQFGKPVTLSCSQTLNHNVMYWYQQKSSQAPKLLFHYYDKDFNNEADTPDNFQSRRPNTSFCFLDIRSPGLGDTAMYLCATSRPYPQGVGSYEQYFGPGTRLTVT.

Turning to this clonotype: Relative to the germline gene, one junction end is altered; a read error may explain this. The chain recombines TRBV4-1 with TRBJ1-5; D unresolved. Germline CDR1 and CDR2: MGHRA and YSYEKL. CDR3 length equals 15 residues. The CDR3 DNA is TGCGCCAGCGGCCAAGATCGACGGGGAAATCAGCCCCAGCATTTT. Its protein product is CASGQDRRGNQPQHF.

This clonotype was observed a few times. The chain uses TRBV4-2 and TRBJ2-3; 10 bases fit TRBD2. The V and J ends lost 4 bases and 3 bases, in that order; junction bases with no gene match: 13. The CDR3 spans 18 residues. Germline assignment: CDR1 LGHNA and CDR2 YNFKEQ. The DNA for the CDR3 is TGTGCCAGCAGCCTAAACCGCCAACTAGCGGGGAAGACAGATACGCAGTATTTT. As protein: CASSLNRQLAGKTDTQYF.

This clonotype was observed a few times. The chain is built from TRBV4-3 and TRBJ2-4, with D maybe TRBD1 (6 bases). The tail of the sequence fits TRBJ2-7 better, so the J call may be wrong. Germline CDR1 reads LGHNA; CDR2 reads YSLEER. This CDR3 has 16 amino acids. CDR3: CASSQDPGAALGEQYF. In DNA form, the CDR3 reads TGCGCCAGCAGCCAAGATCCAGGGGCCGCTCTGGGCGAGCAGTACTTC.

CDR3 loop: CSVRTSGGYTDTQYF. CDR3 in DNA: TGCAGCGTAAGGACTAGCGGGGGGTACACAGATACGCAGTATTTT. This chain joins TRBV29-1 and TRBJ2-3, with 14 bases matching TRBD2. The ends lost 6 bases at V and 2 bases at J; junction bases unmatched: 4. This CDR3 is 15 amino acids long. CDR1 and CDR2 (germline): SQVTM, ANQGSEA.

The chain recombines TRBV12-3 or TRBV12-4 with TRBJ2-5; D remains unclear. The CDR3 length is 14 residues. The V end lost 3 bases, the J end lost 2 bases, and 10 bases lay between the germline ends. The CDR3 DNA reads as TGTGCCAGCAGTTTCCGGGTTCTGCAAGAGACCCAGTACTTC. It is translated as CASSFRVLQETQYF.

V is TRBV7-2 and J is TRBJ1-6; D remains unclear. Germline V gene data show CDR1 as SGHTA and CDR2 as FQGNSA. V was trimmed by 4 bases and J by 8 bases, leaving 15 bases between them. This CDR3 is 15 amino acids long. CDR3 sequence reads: CASSSNLGFDSPLHF. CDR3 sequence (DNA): TGTGCCAGCAGCTCCAATCTGGGGTTTGATTCACCCCTCCACTTT.

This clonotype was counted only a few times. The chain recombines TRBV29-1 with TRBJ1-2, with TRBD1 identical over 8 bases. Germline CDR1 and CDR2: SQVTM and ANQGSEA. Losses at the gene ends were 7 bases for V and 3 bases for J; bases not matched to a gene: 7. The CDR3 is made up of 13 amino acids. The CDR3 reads CSAWGQADYGYTF. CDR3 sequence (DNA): TGCAGCGCCTGGGGACAGGCCGACTATGGCTACACCTTC.

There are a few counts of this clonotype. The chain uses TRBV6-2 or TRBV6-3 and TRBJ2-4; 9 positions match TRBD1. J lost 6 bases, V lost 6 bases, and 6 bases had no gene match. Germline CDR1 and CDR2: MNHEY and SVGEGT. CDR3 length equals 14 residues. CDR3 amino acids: CASRLTGGGNIQYF. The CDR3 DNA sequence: TGTGCCAGCAGACTGACAGGGGGAGGAAACATTCAGTACTTC.

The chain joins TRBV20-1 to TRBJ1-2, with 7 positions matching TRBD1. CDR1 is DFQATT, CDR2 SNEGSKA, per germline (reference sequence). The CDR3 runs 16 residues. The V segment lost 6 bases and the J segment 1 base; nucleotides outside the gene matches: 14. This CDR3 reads CSASIRTGGFNYGYTF. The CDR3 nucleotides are TGCAGTGCCAGTATTCGGACAGGAGGTTTTAACTATGGCTACACCTTC.

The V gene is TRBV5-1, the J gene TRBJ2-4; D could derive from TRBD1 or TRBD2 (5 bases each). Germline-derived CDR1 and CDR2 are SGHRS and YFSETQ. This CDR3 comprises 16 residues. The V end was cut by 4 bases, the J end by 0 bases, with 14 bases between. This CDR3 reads CASSQWLGEAKNIQYF. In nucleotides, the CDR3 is TGCGCCAGCAGCCAATGGCTGGGGGAAGCCAAAAACATTCAGTACTTC. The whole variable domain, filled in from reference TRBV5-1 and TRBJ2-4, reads KAGVTQTPRYLIKTRGQQVTLSCSPISGHRSVSWYQQTPGQGLQFLFEYFSETQRNKGNFPGRFSGRQFSNSRSEMNVSTLELGDSALYLCASSQWLGEAKNIQYFGAGTRLSVL.